The present T cell receptor (beta chain) was sequenced within a study of blood T cell repertoires in COVID-19. Study in general: Spain, Italy and the United States supplied samples that represented acute and convalescent COVID-19. T cells, B-cell-depleted T cells, or PBMCs provided the cDNA or gDNA that served as material.

Germline lookup yields CDR1 MGHRA and CDR2 YSYEKL. The CDR3 is 15 residues long. The V and J ends lost 1 base and 7 bases respectively, with 13 bases between them. In the authors' methods: Estimates of nucleated cell counts were drawn from the amplification of reference gene primers. Only in-frame clones appear in the TCRdb table, and some are missing; sequencing was by immunoSEQ multiplex PCR. V, J and clone size are those of that table, while D and trimming were read from the DNA. The repertoire holds roughly 200,000 clones, with about four fifths as singletons. This sequence joins TRBV4-1 and TRBJ1-4; no reliable D call. The specimen was peripheral blood. This TCR was sampled from a man between 65 and 85 years old with active or convalescent COVID-19. CDR3 bases: TGCGCCAGCAGCCAAGTTGAGGGTGTGGGTGAAAAACTGTTTTTT. Translation: CASSQVEGVGEKLFF.